These T cell receptor beta chains were read from a single sample in a study of blood T cell repertoires in COVID-19. Sequencing used immunoSEQ multiplex PCR; TCRdb keeps in-frame clones, though not all of them. The data hold more than 150,000 clones, with about 79% observed a single time. Sample: peripheral blood. The receptors derive from a woman aged 70-85 years with acute or convalescent COVID-19. CDR3s include the opening cysteine and the closing phenylalanine or tryptophan. D genes are given only for firm matches. Rows may omit the clone size; those that give it use once, few, many or a size class.

CDR3	DNA	length	V	J	size	D
CASSLVYPNSPLHF	TGTGCCAGCAGTTTAGTTTATCCCAATTCACCCCTCCACTTT	14	TRBV27	TRBJ1-6	.	.
CASSRDRVGTEAFF	TGTGCCAGCAGCAGAGACAGGGTGGGCACTGAAGCTTTCTTT	14	TRBV21-1	TRBJ1-1	.	.
CASSLDRAYGYTF	TGTGCCAGCAGCCTCGACAGGGCCTATGGCTACACCTTC	13	TRBV11-1	TRBJ1-2	.	TRBD1
CASSGGYTDTQYF	TGTGCCAGCTCGGGGGGCTACACAGATACGCAGTATTTT	13	TRBV7-7	TRBJ2-3	few	.
CASIRQGMDTEAFF	TGTGCCAGCATCCGCCAGGGGATGGACACTGAAGCTTTCTTT	14	TRBV2	TRBJ1-1	.	.
CASDRTGTDTQYF	TGTGCCAGCGATCGTACGGGGACAGATACGCAGTATTTT	13	TRBV2	TRBJ2-3	.	.
CASSLGEENSPLHF	TGTGCCAGCAGCCTAGGGGAGGAGAACTCACCCCTCCACTTT	14	TRBV3-1/TRBV3-2	TRBJ1-6	.	.
CASMAGVRSPLHF	TGTGCCAGCATGGCGGGAGTACGGTCACCCCTCCACTTT	13	TRBV2	TRBJ1-6	.	.
CASSAADRGRNTEAFF	TGCGCCAGCAGTGCCGCGGACAGGGGGCGGAACACTGAAGCTTTCTTT	16	TRBV10-2	TRBJ1-1	.	TRBD1
CSVQTGGPTYEQYF	TGCAGCGTCCAAACGGGCGGGCCTACCTACGAGCAGTACTTC	14	TRBV29-1	TRBJ2-7	.	.
CASSHTRSSYNEQFF	TGTGCCAGCAGCCATACTAGAAGCTCCTACAATGAGCAGTTCTTC	15	TRBV7-9	TRBJ2-1	.	.
CASRGTSGNYNEQFF	TGCGCCAGCAGGGGGACTAGCGGGAACTACAATGAGCAGTTCTTC	15	TRBV5-1	TRBJ2-1	once	TRBD2
CASSFYTRDTQYF	TGTGCCAGCAGCTTCTATACTAGGGATACGCAGTATTTT	13	TRBV7-3	TRBJ2-3	.	.
CASSQDWQGASYEQFF	TGTGCCAGCAGCCAAGATTGGCAGGGGGCAAGTTATGAGCAGTTCTTC	16	TRBV4-2	TRBJ2-1	.	TRBD1
CASSKVASRPAGELFF	TGTGCCAGCAGCAAAGTGGCCTCGCGGCCAGCCGGGGAGCTGTTTTTT	16	TRBV21-1	TRBJ2-2	.	.
CSVDPTGTDYGYTF	TGCAGCGTTGACCCGACAGGGACCGACTATGGCTACACCTTC	14	TRBV29-1	TRBJ1-2	.	TRBD1
CASSPGVREQYF	TGTGCCAGCAGTCCAGGGGTTCGGGAGCAGTACTTC	12	TRBV12-3/TRBV12-4	TRBJ2-7	few	.
CASRRAGEGYNEQFF	TGTGCCAGCCGGCGGGCTGGGGAGGGGTACAATGAGCAGTTCTTC	15	TRBV27	TRBJ2-1	.	TRBD2
CASSVPGTGRDTQYF	TGCGCCAGCAGCGTTCCCGGGACAGGGAGGGATACGCAGTATTTT	15	TRBV5-1	TRBJ2-3	.	TRBD1
CASSQLAPGLAGSARNTQYF	TGCGCCAGCAGTCAGCTTGCTCCGGGACTAGCGGGGTCCGCGAGGAATACGCAGTATTTT	20	TRBV4-1	TRBJ2-3	.	TRBD2
CASSPLRDQPQHF	TGTGCCAGTAGCCCTCTCCGCGATCAGCCCCAGCATTTT	13	TRBV19	TRBJ1-5	.	.
CASSPISLSGSSYNEQFF	TGTGCCAGCTCACCAATATCCCTCAGCGGGAGTTCCTACAATGAGCAGTTCTTC	18	TRBV18	TRBJ2-1	.	TRBD2
CASPVGDTFGNTIYF	TGTGCCAGCCCGGTAGGGGACACATTTGGAAACACCATATATTTT	15	TRBV21-1	TRBJ1-3	.	.
CSASPAGVGSPLHF	TGCAGTGCTAGTCCGGCAGGCGTTGGTTCACCCCTCCACTTT	14	TRBV20-1	TRBJ1-6	.	.
CASTSGPRGRRAEQYF	TGTGCCAGCACCTCCGGCCCCAGGGGGCGTAGAGCCGAGCAGTACTTC	16	TRBV7-9	TRBJ2-7	once	TRBD1
CSVGGSRGESKLFF	TGCAGCGTTGGAGGTAGCCGGGGGGAATCGAAACTGTTTTTT	14	TRBV29-1	TRBJ1-4	.	.
CATSREGGGGYEQYF	TGTGCCACCAGCAGAGAAGGGGGAGGGGGCTACGAGCAGTACTTC	15	TRBV15	TRBJ2-7	.	.
CSVEDRGNIVGNTIYF	TGCAGCGTTGAAGATCGAGGGAATATAGTAGGAAACACCATATATTTT	16	TRBV29-1	TRBJ1-3	.	.
CSASRGQGGTEAFF	TGCAGTGCTAGTAGGGGACAAGGGGGCACTGAAGCTTTCTTT	14	TRBV20-1	TRBJ1-1	few	.
CASRGARSQRANYGYTF	TGTGCCAGCAGGGGGGCAAGATCTCAAAGGGCAAACTATGGCTACACCTTC	17	TRBV19	TRBJ1-2	.	TRBD1
CASSQADLWRDTEAFF	TGTGCCAGCAGCCAAGCCGACTTATGGAGGGACACTGAAGCTTTCTTT	16	TRBV3-1/TRBV3-2	TRBJ1-1	.	.
CASSPWQGTSVYEQYF	TGCGCCAGCAGCCCCTGGCAGGGGACTAGCGTCTACGAGCAGTACTTC	16	TRBV5-1	TRBJ2-7	.	TRBD2
CATSPTGRNYGYTF	TGTGCCACCAGCCCGACAGGGCGGAACTATGGCTACACCTTC	14	TRBV24-1	TRBJ1-2	.	TRBD1
CSARVGRGYTF	TGCAGTGCGAGGGTTGGGCGTGGCTACACCTTC	11	TRBV20-1	TRBJ1-2	.	.
CASSSRTSRQETQYF	TGTGCCAGTAGTTCTCGGACTAGCAGACAAGAGACCCAGTACTTC	15	TRBV19	TRBJ2-5	.	TRBD2
CSVERDRYGYTF	TGCAGCGTCGAGAGGGACAGATATGGCTACACCTTC	12	TRBV29-1	TRBJ1-2	.	TRBD1
CASRFPGHPATLHF	TGTGCCAGCAGATTTCCGGGACACCCGGCCACCCTCCACTTT	14	TRBV7-2	TRBJ1-6	.	.
CASSIRSGTNTGELFF	TGTGCCAGTAGTATACGTAGCGGAACGAACACCGGGGAGCTGTTTTTT	16	TRBV19	TRBJ2-2	.	.
CASTQAGLDTQYF	TGTGCCAGCACCCAGGCGGGGCTGGATACGCAGTATTTT	13	TRBV6-5	TRBJ2-3	.	.
CSAGTQNYGYTF	TGCAGCGCCGGGACACAAAACTATGGCTACACCTTC	12	TRBV29-1	TRBJ1-2	.	.
CASSEQGPGELFF	TGTGCCAGCAGTGAACAGGGTCCCGGGGAGCTGTTTTTT	13	TRBV6-1	TRBJ2-2	.	.
CASSPQTGPADTQYF	TGTGCCAGCAGTCCTCAGACAGGTCCTGCAGATACGCAGTATTTT	15	TRBV27	TRBJ2-3	once	.
CASSWGGAYTEAFF	TGCGCCAGCAGCTGGGGTGGGGCCTACACTGAAGCTTTCTTT	14	TRBV5-1	TRBJ1-1	few	.
CASSLVIAGVETQYF	TGTGCCAGCAGCTTGGTAATAGCGGGAGTAGAGACCCAGTACTTC	15	TRBV5-6	TRBJ2-5	.	TRBD2
CASRKVQAGQPQHF	TGTGCCAGTAGGAAGGTTCAGGCGGGTCAGCCCCAGCATTTT	14	TRBV19	TRBJ1-5	.	.
CASSRGGRGYEQYF	TGTGCCAGTAGTCGAGGGGGAAGAGGCTACGAGCAGTACTTC	14	TRBV19	TRBJ2-7	.	.
CASSIRAGVLDIQYF	TGTGCCAGTAGTATACGAGCGGGAGTGTTAGACATTCAGTACTTC	15	TRBV19	TRBJ2-4	.	TRBD2
CASSLYSSGRVTGYNEQFF	TGTGCCAGTAGTCTGTACTCTAGCGGGAGGGTTACGGGCTACAATGAGCAGTTCTTC	19	TRBV19	TRBJ2-1	few	TRBD2
CASSLAGSSGNTIYF	TGCGCCAGCAGCTTGGCGGGGAGCTCTGGAAACACCATATATTTT	15	TRBV5-1	TRBJ1-3	.	.
CASSPGGARSSYEQYF	TGTGCCAGCAGCCCCGGGGGGGCCAGGAGTTCCTACGAGCAGTACTTC	16	TRBV9	TRBJ2-7	.	TRBD2
CASSKGSSGRAVGREQYF	TGTGCCAGCAGCAAAGGGTCTAGCGGGAGGGCCGTAGGCCGCGAGCAGTACTTC	18	TRBV21-1	TRBJ2-7	few	.
CASSGSGQGRWETQYF	TGTGCCAGCAGCGGATCGGGACAGGGGCGATGGGAGACCCAGTACTTC	16	TRBV9	TRBJ2-5	once	TRBD1
CASSESGYGYTF	TGTGCCAGCAGTGAATCCGGTTATGGCTACACCTTC	12	TRBV2	TRBJ1-2	few	.